The 19 T cell receptor beta chains below come from one sample, sequenced in a study of cytomegalovirus exposure and HLA in healthy donors. The PCR was carried out with 60 Vbeta primers and 13 Jbeta primers. Method: immunoSEQ multiplex PCR; TCRdb's copy keeps in-frame clones and lacks some. The data hold roughly 110,000 clones, with approximately 81% observed a single time. What was sequenced was PBMCs. The receptors come from a man aged 25-45 years in good health and CMV-seronegative.

The J gene is TRBJ1-2, the V gene TRBV21-1. TRBV21-1 is marked as a pseudogene. CDR3 size: 15 residues. CDR3 in amino acids: CASSKAGGEEYGYTF. The CDR3 DNA reads TGTGCCAGCAGCAAAGCGGGGGGTGAGGAATATGGCTACACCTTC.

The chain combines TRBV4-1 with TRBJ2-3; 11 bases fit TRBD1. CDR1 is MGHRA and CDR2 is YSYEKL in the germline V gene. V trimming: 3 bases; J trimming: 4 bases; junction bases outside the gene matches: 3. CDR3 length equals 15 residues. The CDR3 DNA follows: TGCGCCAGCAGCCAGGCGGGACAGGGGGCAGATACGCAGTATTTT. Its protein is CASSQAGQGADTQYF.

The J gene is TRBJ1-1, the V gene TRBV30, with D possibly TRBD1 on 5 matching bases. The V end was cut by 2 bases, the J end by 11 bases, with 12 bases between. CDR1 is GTSNPN, CDR2 SVGIG, per germline (reference sequence). The CDR3 is made up of 11 amino acids. CDR3: CAWSMGGYAFF. The CDR3 DNA reads TGTGCCTGGAGTATGGGGGGATACGCTTTCTTT.

CDR3 in amino acids: CASSFSGGDGYTF. The CDR3, as DNA: TGCGCCAGCAGCTTCTCAGGGGGCGATGGCTACACCTTC. The rearrangement uses TRBV5-1 and TRBJ1-2; TRBD1 aligns across 8 bases. Germline V gives CDR1 SGHRS, CDR2 YFSETQ. Unmatched junction bases numbered 3, after V lost 2 bases and J lost 6 bases. The CDR3 is made up of 13 amino acids.

The chain has TRBV5-1 and TRBJ1-2; D might be TRBD1 (6 bases). V lost 4 bases to trimming and J lost 1 base, with 11 bases between them. The germline gives CDR1 SGHRS, CDR2 YFSETQ. This CDR3 contains 14 residues. CDR3 sequence: CASSIGQSNYGYTF. Here the CDR3 DNA reads TGCGCCAGCAGCATCGGACAGAGTAACTATGGCTACACCTTC.

This clone has more than one count but fewer than ten. The chain couples TRBV5-1 to TRBJ1-5, with 7 bases fitting TRBD1. The germline CDR1 and CDR2 sequences are SGHRS and YFSETQ. V shed 0 bases and J 9 bases; nucleotides not matched to a gene: 6. CDR3 size: 14 residues. The CDR3, as DNA: TGCGCCAGCAGCTTGGCAGGGGGAAGTGCGCCCCAGCATTTT. Protein product: CASSLAGGSAPQHF.

The chain recombines TRBV6-5 with TRBJ1-2; D is undetermined. CDR1 is MNHEY and CDR2 is SVGAGI in the germline V gene. Trimming removed 1 base at V and 8 bases at J, with 11 bases between. This CDR3 has 13 amino acids. CDR3 sequence: CASSYLSAGGYTF. CDR3 nucleotides: TGTGCCAGCAGTTACTTAAGCGCCGGAGGCTACACCTTC.

V is TRBV5-1 and J is TRBJ2-5; 8 bases fit TRBD1. The J segment lost 7 bases and the V segment lost 6 bases, leaving 20 bases of the junction unmatched. There are 17 residues in the CDR3. CDR1 is SGHRS, CDR2 YFSETQ, per germline. The CDR3 sequence: CASTKGTGQVRGGTQYF. Written as DNA, the CDR3 is TGCGCCAGCACCAAGGGAACGGGACAGGTCCGAGGGGGGACCCAGTACTTC.

The J gene is TRBJ2-7, the V gene TRBV4-1; no definite D call. Looked up from germline, CDR1 is MGHRA and CDR2 is YSYEKL. This CDR3 spans 13 amino acids. Trimming cost V 3 bases and J 4 bases, with 10 bases left between them. The CDR3 spells CASSQGVGYEQYF. DNA for the CDR3: TGCGCCAGCAGCCAGGGCGTTGGGTACGAGCAGTACTTC.

The chain links TRBV11-2 to TRBJ1-2; D might be TRBD1 (5 bases). The CDR3 loop spans 14 amino acids. The germline V gene encodes CDR1 SGHAT and CDR2 FQNNGV. The V end lost 5 bases, the J end lost 3 bases, and 13 bases lay between the germline ends. The CDR3 DNA reads TGTGCCAGCAGCCCCCTCGGGGGGTACTATGGCTACACCTTC. It yields the protein CASSPLGGYYGYTF.

Concerning this clone itself: The same CDR3 can be traced to other DNA sequences in this sample. The chain is built from TRBV4-2 and TRBJ2-7; 8 bases are a match to TRBD2. This CDR3 is built from 16 residues. Trimming cost V 0 bases and J 1 base; bases outside gene matches: 5. Germline CDR1 and CDR2: LGHNA and YNFKEQ. CDR3 residues: CASSQDAGGLSYEQYF. In DNA form, the CDR3 reads TGTGCCAGCAGCCAAGATGCGGGGGGCCTTTCCTACGAGCAGTACTTC.

The count of this clone is one. The chain is built from TRBV14 and TRBJ1-2, with 10 bases matching TRBD1. Germline V gene lookup returns CDR1 SGHDN and CDR2 FVKESK. V lost 4 bases, J lost 7 bases, and 6 bases stayed unmatched. The CDR3 totals 14 residues. The CDR3 coding sequence is TGTGCCAGCAGCCCCGGGACAGGGGAAGTTGGCTACACCTTC. Amino acid sequence: CASSPGTGEVGYTF.

V and J are TRBV10-2 and TRBJ2-7, with D possibly TRBD2 on 5 matching bases. Germline V CDR1 and CDR2: WSHSY, SAAADI. Between the trimmed V and J ends, which lost 7 bases and 5 bases, there was a span of 18 bases. The CDR3 runs 14 residues. In nucleotides, the CDR3 is TGCGCCAGCAAGGGTCCGGCAGGTAGCGACGAGCAGTACTTC. Translating gives CASKGPAGSDEQYF.

The chain has TRBV4-2 and TRBJ2-1; tentatively, D is TRBD2 (6 bases). The germline gives CDR1 LGHNA, CDR2 YNFKEQ. CDR3 length: 13 amino acids. V was pared by 7 bases and J by 14 bases, with 21 bases between. Written as DNA, the CDR3 is TGTGCCAGCAAGTCCGAGCGGGCCTCTAGGGAGTTCTTC. Amino acid sequence: CASKSERASREFF.

This chain links TRBV11-3 with TRBJ2-5, with D perhaps TRBD2 (6 bases). The CDR3 extends over 15 amino acids. V lost 5 bases and J 2 bases, leaving 15 bases between the germline ends. The germline V gene encodes CDR1 SGHNT and CDR2 YENEEA. This chain's CDR3 is CASSTLLAPQETQYF. The CDR3 DNA follows: TGTGCCAGCAGCACTTTACTAGCCCCTCAAGAGACCCAGTACTTC.

The rearrangement links TRBV30 to TRBJ2-5; tentatively, D is TRBD2 (5 bases). Trimming shortened V by 2 bases and J by 4 bases, and 17 bases separated the two germline ends. CDR1 and CDR2 (germline): GTSNPN, SVGIG (reference sequence). CDR3 length equals 15 residues. The CDR3 DNA reads TGTGCCTGGAGTCCCGGAGTCGAGGGTTTAGAGACCCAGTACTTC. Its translation: CAWSPGVEGLETQYF.

This clone appeared a few times. The identical CDR3 is also encoded by other nucleotide sequences in the sample. The V call is TRBV11-2, the J call TRBJ2-3; perhaps TRBD1 as D (5 bases). The V end lost 6 bases, the J end lost 4 bases, and 11 bases lay between the germline ends. This CDR3 comprises 13 residues. The germline V gene encodes CDR1 SGHAT and CDR2 FQNNGV. The CDR3 DNA follows: TGTGCCAGCAGTCTGCAGGGTCCAGATACGCAGTATTTT. Its translation: CASSLQGPDTQYF.

The chain has TRBV6-5 and TRBJ2-7, with D possibly TRBD1 on 5 matching bases. The CDR3 contains 12 residues. V lost 6 bases and J lost 1, with 7 bases in between. Germline-derived CDR1 and CDR2 are MNHEY and SVGAGI. The CDR3 protein is CASSDSSYEQYF. Written as DNA, the CDR3 is TGTGCCAGCAGCGACAGTTCCTACGAGCAGTACTTC.

The CDR3 DNA is TGCGCCAGCAGCCCAGTTCTTAAGGGGTTTGAAGCTTTCTTT. Translated: CASSPVLKGFEAFF. The rearrangement joins TRBV4-1 to TRBJ1-1; maybe TRBD1 (5 bases). The CDR3 extends over 14 amino acids. Germline V gene data show CDR1 as MGHRA and CDR2 as YSYEKL. Trimming stripped 4 bases from V and 7 bases from J, with 16 bases between.